These T cell receptor beta chains were read from a single sample in a study of cytomegalovirus exposure and HLA in healthy donors. Clones were sequenced by immunoSEQ multiplex PCR, and TCRdb holds only the in-frame ones, with some missing. Of approximately 160,000 clones listed, more than 60% are singletons. The sequencing sample was made of PBMCs. All receptors come from a young woman in good health and CMV-seropositive. CDR3s include the opening cysteine and the closing phenylalanine or tryptophan. Each record gives: J gene, V gene, clone size, D gene, CDR3 DNA, CDR3 protein. The D gene is left open where the match is weak. Size values are once, few and many counts, or a class for expanded clones, and some rows have none.

TRBJ2-5	TRBV10-3	NA	NA	TGTGCCATCAGTGCAGGGGAATGGGAGACCCAGTACTTC	CAISAGEWETQYF
TRBJ2-1	TRBV7-7	NA	NA	TGTGCCAGCAGTCCCGGCCCGTACGGGGAGCAGTTCTTC	CASSPGPYGEQFF
TRBJ2-2	TRBV30	NA	TRBD1	TGTGCCTGGAGTGTTAGGGGGCCTTGGTCCGGGGAGCTGTTTTTT	CAWSVRGPWSGELFF
TRBJ1-5	TRBV2	few	NA	TGTGCCAGCAGAATCGTGCAAGCTAGAAGCGATCAGCCCCAGCATTTT	CASRIVQARSDQPQHF
TRBJ2-3	TRBV5-1	few	TRBD2	TGCGCCAGCAGCTCTATGGGACTAGTCGGAGATACGCAGTATTTT	CASSSMGLVGDTQYF
TRBJ1-2	TRBV5-6	NA	NA	TGTGCCAGCAGCTTGACGGCTAGGGGCTACACCTTC	CASSLTARGYTF
TRBJ1-1	TRBV29-1	NA	TRBD1	TGCAGCGTTCAAACGGCAGGGGGCACTGAAGCTTTCTTT	CSVQTAGGTEAFF
TRBJ2-2	TRBV19	NA	NA	TGTGCCAGTAGTATCCGGGATACAAGAACCGGGGAGCTGTTTTTT	CASSIRDTRTGELFF
TRBJ2-5	TRBV18	NA	TRBD2	TGTGCCAGCTCACCGGGACTAGCGGGAGGAATCCAAGAGACCCAGTACTTC	CASSPGLAGGIQETQYF
TRBJ2-1	TRBV14	once	NA	TGTGCCAGCAGCCTAGACAAGAGGAAGCAGTTCTTC	CASSLDKRKQFF
TRBJ2-1	TRBV25-1	NA	NA	TGTGCCAGCAGTGAAAGGGGGGGTACCCCAGATGGGCTCAATGAGCAGTTCTTC	CASSERGGTPDGLNEQFF
TRBJ1-4	TRBV4-3	NA	TRBD1	TGCGCCAGCAGCCAAGAAAGCAGGGGGGTATCTAATGAAAAACTGTTTTTT	CASSQESRGVSNEKLFF
TRBJ2-5	TRBV7-9	NA	TRBD2	TGTGCCAGCAGCTCGTATACTAGCGGGCTGGGGGAGACCCAGTACTTC	CASSSYTSGLGETQYF
TRBJ2-7	TRBV5-1	NA	TRBD1	TGCGCCAGCAGCCGAACGACAGGGGAGGACGAGCAGTACTTC	CASSRTTGEDEQYF
TRBJ2-7	TRBV5-8	NA	TRBD2	TGTGCCAGCAGCTTGGTCCTAGCGGGAAACTACGAGCAGTACTTC	CASSLVLAGNYEQYF
TRBJ2-1	TRBV11-2	NA	TRBD2	TGTGCCAGCAGCTTTGGGACGGGCGGGAGTTTCTACAATGAGCAGTTCTTC	CASSFGTGGSFYNEQFF
TRBJ2-5	TRBV11-2	few	NA	TGTGCCAGCAGCTTAGCCGGAGGAACAGCAGTTGAGACCCAGTACTTC	CASSLAGGTAVETQYF
TRBJ2-5	TRBV19	few	TRBD1	TGTGCCAGTAGTATAGGGACAGGGGGCGCGAGGGAGACCCAGTACTTC	CASSIGTGGARETQYF
TRBJ1-2	TRBV29-1	few	NA	TGCAGCACTATGACAGGCTATGGCTACACCTTC	CSTMTGYGYTF
TRBJ2-1	TRBV9	NA	NA	TGTGCCAGCAGCGCAGCTGACAGTTACAATGAGCAGTTCTTC	CASSAADSYNEQFF
TRBJ1-2	TRBV25-1	NA	NA	TGTGCCAGCAGTGTCTCAGGGACTGCCTATGGCTACACCTTC	CASSVSGTAYGYTF
TRBJ1-1	TRBV28	NA	TRBD1	TGTGCCAGCACCCCCGAACAGGGGAGAGGAGGCGAGGGGCATGAAAACACTGAAGCTTTCTTT	CASTPEQGRGGEGHENTEAFF
TRBJ1-5	TRBV6-1	NA	NA	TGTGCCAGCAGTGGAACAGGGAATCAGCCCCAGCATTTT	CASSGTGNQPQHF
TRBJ2-3	TRBV11-1	NA	TRBD2	TGTGCCAGCAGCTTAAGGGCTAGCGGGAGGGCCCCCACAGATACGCAGTATTTT	CASSLRASGRAPTDTQYF
TRBJ1-3	TRBV7-6	once	NA	TGTGCCAGCAGCCCGGGACTAATGAGCTCTGGAAACACCATATATTTT	CASSPGLMSSGNTIYF
TRBJ1-3	TRBV28	NA	NA	TGTGCCAGCAGTAAGCAGGGTAGGGGCTCTGGAAACACCATATATTTT	CASSKQGRGSGNTIYF
TRBJ1-1	TRBV19	NA	TRBD1	TGTGCCAGTAGTCTGACAGGGCCCGGAGCTGAAGCTTTCTTT	CASSLTGPGAEAFF
TRBJ2-3	TRBV7-2	NA	TRBD2	TGTGCCAGCAGCTTAGTGGGCGGGAGAGGCACAGATACGCAGTATTTT	CASSLVGGRGTDTQYF
TRBJ2-7	TRBV11-2	NA	TRBD2	TGTGCCAGCAGCCTAGCGGGACTAGCGAACGAGCAGTACTTC	CASSLAGLANEQYF
TRBJ1-2	TRBV4-2	NA	TRBD1	TGTGCCAGCAGCCAGGACAGGGCTGATGGCTACACCTTC	CASSQDRADGYTF
TRBJ2-7	TRBV5-4	NA	TRBD1	TGTGCCAGCAGCCCTGTACAGGGGGCTGGGGAGCAGTACTTC	CASSPVQGAGEQYF
TRBJ1-5	TRBV4-1	NA	NA	TGCGCCAGCAGCCAAGGAGGCATCAATCAGCCCCAGCATTTT	CASSQGGINQPQHF
TRBJ2-7	TRBV27	NA	TRBD1	TGTGCCAGCAGCGGGCCGGGACAGGGGGCACCCTACGAGCAGTACTTC	CASSGPGQGAPYEQYF
TRBJ2-1	TRBV6-1	few	TRBD1	TGTGCCAGCAGTGAAGAGTACAGGGGGCACAATGAGCAGTTCTTC	CASSEEYRGHNEQFF
TRBJ2-4	TRBV11-2	NA	TRBD2	TGTGCCAGCAGCTTAGAAGGACTAGCCCTAGCCAAAAACATTCAGTACTTC	CASSLEGLALAKNIQYF
TRBJ2-7	TRBV15	NA	TRBD2	TGTGCCACGGGGAGGGATTCGGGCTACGAGCAGTACTTC	CATGRDSGYEQYF
TRBJ1-1	TRBV19	NA	TRBD1	TGTGCCAGTAGCCCGACAGGGAAGAACACTGAAGCTTTCTTT	CASSPTGKNTEAFF
TRBJ2-7	TRBV7-2	NA	TRBD2	TGTGCCAGCAGCCCCTACGGACTAGCCCATTCCTACGAGCAGTACTTC	CASSPYGLAHSYEQYF
TRBJ1-1	TRBV11-2	NA	NA	TGTGCCAGCAGCTTAGGGTTGGTAGCGGCAGGGCTCTACGCTGAAGCTTTCTTT	CASSLGLVAAGLYAEAFF
TRBJ2-2	TRBV4-3	NA	NA	TGCGCCAGCAGCCTCCTGGGCGGGACGAACACCGGGGAGCTGTTTTTT	CASSLLGGTNTGELFF
TRBJ1-1	TRBV27	NA	TRBD1	TGTGCCAGCCATGCAGGGGGCGGTCTGAGCACTGAAGCTTTCTTT	CASHAGGGLSTEAFF
TRBJ1-5	TRBV6-5	NA	TRBD1	TGTGCCAGCAGTTATTCACCGGGACAGGCCTATCAGCCCCAGCATTTT	CASSYSPGQAYQPQHF
TRBJ2-1	TRBV7-9	NA	TRBD2	TGTGCCAGCAAATCGCGGGGGGATGGTGAGCAGTTCTTC	CASKSRGDGEQFF
TRBJ2-2	TRBV28	NA	NA	TGTGCCAGCAGTTTAGAGGAGGGGATTTACACCGGGGAGCTGTTTTTT	CASSLEEGIYTGELFF
TRBJ1-5	TRBV18	NA	NA	TGTGCCAGCTCACAGGGGCGGAGCAATCAGCCCCAGCATTTT	CASSQGRSNQPQHF
TRBJ1-1	TRBV6-5	NA	TRBD1	TGTGCCAGCAGGTCACCGGGACAGGGGACTGAAGCTTTCTTT	CASRSPGQGTEAFF
TRBJ2-7	TRBV5-8	NA	TRBD2	TGTGCCAGCGGGAGGGGACTAGCCGGATTCGAGCAGTACTTC	CASGRGLAGFEQYF
TRBJ2-7	TRBV6-5	NA	NA	TGTGCCAGCAGTTACGGAGAAAGCTACGAGCAGTACTTC	CASSYGESYEQYF
TRBJ1-1	TRBV6-6	NA	TRBD1	TGTGCCAGCAGCCAGACAGGGTTGAACACTGAAGCTTTCTTT	CASSQTGLNTEAFF
TRBJ2-7	TRBV6-5	NA	TRBD2	TGTGCCAGCAGTTACGGGTTCCTAGCGGGAGGGTCCGAGCAGTACTTC	CASSYGFLAGGSEQYF
TRBJ1-1	TRBV25-1	NA	TRBD1	TGTGCCAGCACAAAGACAGGGGGCGAAGGTGAAGCTTTCTTT	CASTKTGGEGEAFF